This T cell receptor beta chain was sequenced in a study of CXCR3-negative and CXCR3-positive naive CD8 T cells. Germline V lookup: CDR1 SQVTM, CDR2 ANQGSEA. The CDR3 covers 12 residues. Regarding the study as a whole: Similar TRBV-TRBJ gene usage was seen in naive CXCR3-negative and CXCR3-positive cells, but not in memory cells.

TRB cDNA was prepared as libraries by UMI-labeled 5' RACE. Following a re-call of the 5' RACE reads, TCRdb has one entry per CDR3 protein and lacks DNA. Recorded for this sample: 41,000 or so distinct CDR3 sequences. Turning to this clonotype: Its antigen is as yet unknown.

The TCR sequence derives from a human donor in good health. Some clones in this sample may be carry-over from other donors' samples. Specimen: naive CXCR3- CD8+ T cells from blood. Subset given: CD45RO-CCR7+CD27+CD95- naive CD8+ T cells lacking CXCR3 (TNR3-). The V call is TRBV29-1, the J call TRBJ2-7. CDR3 amino acids: CSATGAPYEQYF.